The 9 T cell receptor beta chains below come from one sample, sequenced in a study of CXCR3-negative and CXCR3-positive naive CD8 T cells. The study made its TRB cDNA libraries by 5' RACE, adding UMI labels. TCRdb processed the 5' RACE reads again and assigns one entry to each CDR3 protein, with no DNA. The table lists about 62,000 distinct CDR3 sequences. Sequenced material: naive CXCR3- CD8+ T cells from blood. Subset meaning: CD45RO-CCR7+CD27+CD95- naive CD8+ T cells lacking CXCR3 (TNR3-). These receptors were obtained from a human donor in good health. Some clones in this sample may be carry-over from other donors' samples.

The chain recombines TRBV15 with TRBJ2-6. The germline gives CDR1 LNHNV, CDR2 YYDKDF (reference sequence). The CDR3 sequence is 15 residues long. CDR3 sequence: CATGRGVSGANVLTF.

The chain uses TRBV12-3 or TRBV12-4 and TRBJ2-1. This CDR3 is built from 15 residues. CDR3 sequence reads: CASSLIGEGYNEQFF.

This chain links TRBV4-1 with TRBJ2-2; TCRdb proposes TRBD1, but this gene call is untestable without DNA. Germline CDR1 is MGHRA and CDR2 is YSYEKL. This CDR3 has 14 residues. The CDR3 spells CASSPDRGTGELFF.

The rearrangement joins TRBV7-6 to TRBJ2-5; the D call of TRBD2 rests on TCRdb alone, since no DNA is present to check it. Germline V gene lookup returns CDR1 SGHVS and CDR2 FNYEAQ. The CDR3 totals 16 residues. The CDR3 sequence: CASSQERLAVQETQYF. The full variable domain, with the rest looked up from reference TRBV7-6 and TRBJ2-5, is GAGVSQSPRYKVTKRGQDVALRCDPISGHVSLYWYRQALGQGPEFLTYFNYEAQQDKSGLPNDRFSAERPEGSISTLTIQRTEQRDSAMYRCASSQERLAVQETQYFGPGTRLLVL.

The J gene is TRBJ1-1, the V gene TRBV6-5; the D call of TRBD1 rests on TCRdb alone, since no DNA is present to check it. The germline gives CDR1 MNHEY, CDR2 SVGAGI. The CDR3 contains 16 residues. This CDR3 is CASSYSGGQLGTEAFF.

The chain is built from TRBV12-3 or TRBV12-4 and TRBJ1-1; TCRdb returns TRBD1, unconfirmable since there is no DNA. There are 15 residues in the CDR3. The CDR3 here is CASSPQVAWSTEAFF.

The chain recombines TRBV7-3 with TRBJ1-6. CDR1 and CDR2 from the germline V gene are SGHTA and FQGTGA. The CDR3 has 15 residues. The CDR3 sequence is CASSLTGTYNSPLHF.

The chain has TRBV29-1 and TRBJ2-1; TCRdb gives TRBD1 as the D gene, but with no DNA this cannot be confirmed. There are 12 residues in the CDR3. Germline CDR1 reads SQVTM; CDR2 reads ANQGSEA. The CDR3 spells CSAEDRENEQFF.

This sequence joins TRBV29-1 and TRBJ2-2; lacking DNA, the TRBD1 call made by TCRdb goes unchecked. The CDR3 sequence is 13 residues long. The germline gives CDR1 SQVTM, CDR2 ANQGSEA. The CDR3 reads CSSGTVNTGELFF.